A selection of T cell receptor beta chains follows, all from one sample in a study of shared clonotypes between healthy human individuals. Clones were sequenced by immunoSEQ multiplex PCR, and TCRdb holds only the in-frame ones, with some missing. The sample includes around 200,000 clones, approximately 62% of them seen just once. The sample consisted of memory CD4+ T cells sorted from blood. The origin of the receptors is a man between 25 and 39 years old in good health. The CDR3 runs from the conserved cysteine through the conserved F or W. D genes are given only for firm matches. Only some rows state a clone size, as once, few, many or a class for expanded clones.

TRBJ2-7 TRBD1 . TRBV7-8 TGTGCCAGCAGCATCCGAAAATGGACAGGGTCCTACGAGCAGTACTTC CASSIRKWTGSYEQYF
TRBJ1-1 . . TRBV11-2 TGTGCCAGCAGCTGGGCTGTGAACACTGAAGCTTTCTTT CASSWAVNTEAFF
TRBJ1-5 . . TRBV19 TGTGCCAGTAGTTCTGTTCGGAATCAGCCCCAGCATTTT CASSSVRNQPQHF
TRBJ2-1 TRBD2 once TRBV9 TGTGCCAGCAGCGTAGGACCAGCGGGAGGTGGTGGGCAGTTCTTC CASSVGPAGGGGQFF
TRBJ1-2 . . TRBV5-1 TGCGCCAGCAGCTGGGGCCCAATCTCTAACTATGGCTACACCTTC CASSWGPISNYGYTF
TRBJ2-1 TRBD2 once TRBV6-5 TGTGCCAGCAGGGGACTAGGAGCCTACAATGAGCAGTTCTTC CASRGLGAYNEQFF
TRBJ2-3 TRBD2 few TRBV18 TGTGCCAGCTCAGCACTCACTAGCGGTCTGAGCACAGATACGCAGTATTTT CASSALTSGLSTDTQYF
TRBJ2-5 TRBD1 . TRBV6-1 TGTGCCAGCAGTGACGGGACAGCACAAGAGACCCAGTACTTC CASSDGTAQETQYF
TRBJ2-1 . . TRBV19 TGTGCCAGCGAAACAGTGGGTGAGCAGTTCTTC CASETVGEQFF
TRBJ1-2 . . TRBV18 TGTGCCAGCTCACCACCCTCCGCAGGGGTTAACTATGGCTACACCTTC CASSPPSAGVNYGYTF
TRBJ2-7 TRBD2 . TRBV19 TGTGCCAGTAGTGCCCCCGGGACTAGCGGGTACGAGCAGTACTTC CASSAPGTSGYEQYF
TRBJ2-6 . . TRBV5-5 TGTGCCAGCAGCCCCCAGAGCTCTGGGGCCAACGTCCTGACTTTC CASSPQSSGANVLTF
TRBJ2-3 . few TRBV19 TGTGCCAGTAGCATGAGGGGGGCCGATACGCAGTATTTT CASSMRGADTQYF
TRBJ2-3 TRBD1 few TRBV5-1 TGCGCCAGCAGCTTGGGGCAGGGGGCCACAGATACGCAGTATTTT CASSLGQGATDTQYF
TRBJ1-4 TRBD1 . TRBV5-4 TGTGCCAGCAGCTTAACCGGGACAGCGTCTAATGAAAAACTGTTTTTT CASSLTGTASNEKLFF
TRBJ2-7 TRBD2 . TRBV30 TGTGCCTGGAGTGTAGGACTAGCCTACGAGCAGTACTTC CAWSVGLAYEQYF
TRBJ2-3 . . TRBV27 TGTGCCAGCAGTCGCCCGGGAGTGGACACAGATACGCAGTATTTT CASSRPGVDTDTQYF
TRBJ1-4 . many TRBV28 TGTGCCAGCACCCAGCAGGGTACTGAAAAACTGTTTTTT CASTQQGTEKLFF
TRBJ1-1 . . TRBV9 TGTGCCAGCAGCACCTCGGACATCCCGAACACTGAAGCTTTCTTT CASSTSDIPNTEAFF
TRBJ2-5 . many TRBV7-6 TGTGCCAGCTCAAAGGGAGAAAGGGGCAGATACCAAGAGACCCAGTACTTC CASSKGERGRYQETQYF
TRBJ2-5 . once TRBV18 TGTGCCAGCTCTCGCCGGGACACAAAAGAGACCCAGTACTTC CASSRRDTKETQYF
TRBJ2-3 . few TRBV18 TGTGCCAGCTCACCAACTCCCCCCACCATGGGGACAGATACGCAGTATTTT CASSPTPPTMGTDTQYF
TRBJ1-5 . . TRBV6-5 TGTGCCAGCAGTCCTTTTCCGGCCAGAGATCAGCCCCAGCATTTT CASSPFPARDQPQHF
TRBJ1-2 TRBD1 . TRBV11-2 TGTGCCAGCAGCTTAGACCCACAGGGGAACTATGGCTACACCTTC CASSLDPQGNYGYTF
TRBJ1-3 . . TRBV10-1 TGCGCCAGCAGTGAGAGGTCTGGAAACACCATATATTTT CASSERSGNTIYF
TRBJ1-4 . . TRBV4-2 TGTGCCAGCAGCCTCCAAGCGGGAGGGGAAAATGAAAAACTGTTTTTT CASSLQAGGENEKLFF
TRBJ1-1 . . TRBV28 TGTGCCAGCAGTGGAACGCCCCCGAACACTGAAGCTTTCTTT CASSGTPPNTEAFF
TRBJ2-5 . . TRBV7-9 TGTGCCACCCAGGCGGAAGAGACCCAGTACTTC CATQAEETQYF
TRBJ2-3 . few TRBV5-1 TGCGCCAGCAGCTTGCAGGACCCAGGCACAGATACGCAGTATTTT CASSLQDPGTDTQYF
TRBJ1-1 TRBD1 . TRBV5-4 TGTGCCAGCAGCTCAGACCTACAGGGGGCGACTGAAGCTTTCTTT CASSSDLQGATEAFF
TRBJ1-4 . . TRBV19 TGTGCCAGTAGTCCTGGGGGACGGACAAAAAGAGATGAAAAACTGTTTTTT CASSPGGRTKRDEKLFF
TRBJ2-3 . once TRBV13 TGTGCCAGCAGCTCTCGTCTTCTGCGGGGCGCAGATACGCAGTATTTT CASSSRLLRGADTQYF
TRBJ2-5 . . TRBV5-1 TGCGCCAGCAGCTTGGTTGGAGGGAAGGAGACCCAGTACTTC CASSLVGGKETQYF
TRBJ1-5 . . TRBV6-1 TGTGCCAGCAGTGAGCAGGGGTCACCTCAGCCCCAGCATTTT CASSEQGSPQPQHF
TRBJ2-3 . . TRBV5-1 TGCGCCAGCAGCTTGCCGGCCAACACAGATACGCAGTATTTT CASSLPANTDTQYF
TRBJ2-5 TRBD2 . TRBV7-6 TGTGCCAGCAGCTCGGGACTACCCAAGGCGGAGACCCAGTACTTC CASSSGLPKAETQYF
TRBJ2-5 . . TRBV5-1 TGCGCCAGCAGCTTGGTGGCAGTCCAAGAGACCCAGTACTTC CASSLVAVQETQYF